These 20 T cell receptor beta chains originate from one sample sequenced in a study of cytomegalovirus exposure and HLA in healthy donors. The PCR contained 60 Vbeta and 13 Jbeta primers. The assay was immunoSEQ multiplex PCR, and TCRdb's table has in-frame clones only and misses some. The table records around 130,000 clones, about 70% of them present only once. Sequencing input: PBMCs. These receptors all stem from a woman aged 40 to 50 in good health and CMV-seropositive.

The J gene is TRBJ1-1, the V gene TRBV9; possibly TRBD1 for D (6 bases). V lost 4 bases, J lost 4 bases, and 14 bases lay in between. Germline assignment: CDR1 SGDLS and CDR2 YYNGEE. This CDR3 has 14 amino acids. The CDR3 reads CASSSGQSPTEAFF. CDR3 coding DNA: TGTGCCAGCAGCTCTGGACAGAGCCCCACTGAAGCTTTCTTT. Combining the CDR3 with reference TRBV9 and TRBJ1-1 gives the whole variable domain DSGVTQTPKHLITATGQRVTLRCSPRSGDLSVYWYQQSLDQGLQFLIQYYNGEERAKGNILERFSAQQFPDLHSELNLSSLELGDSALYFCASSSGQSPTEAFFGQGTRLTVV.

The chain couples TRBV7-2 to TRBJ2-5; TRBD2 aligns across 7 bases. This CDR3 comprises 14 residues. J was trimmed by 6 bases and V by 1 base; bases with no gene match: 5. Germline V gives CDR1 SGHTA, CDR2 FQGNSA. In DNA form, the CDR3 reads TGTGCCAGCAGCTTAGGTTACGGGGGGAAGACCCAGTACTTC. Translation: CASSLGYGGKTQYF.

The V and J genes are TRBV5-1 and TRBJ2-3; D may be TRBD2 (7 bases). Germline V CDR1 and CDR2: SGHRS, YFSETQ. Trimming cost V 0 bases and J 4 bases, with 12 bases left between them. The CDR3 runs to 15 residues. The CDR3, as DNA: TGCGCCAGCAGCTTGGTGGGCGGGGGCGCAGATACGCAGTATTTT. Translating it yields CASSLVGGGADTQYF.

The V and J genes are TRBV7-2 and TRBJ1-3, with D hard to call. The CDR3 runs 16 residues. Germline-derived CDR1 and CDR2 are SGHTA and FQGNSA. Trimming cost V 3 bases and J 0 bases, with 12 bases left between them. The chain's CDR3 is CASSFHGADSGNTIYF. The CDR3 nucleotides read TGTGCCAGCAGCTTTCACGGAGCCGACTCTGGAAACACCATATATTTT.

The chain recombines TRBV11-2 with TRBJ1-1, with 9 bases lining up with TRBD1. V was clipped by 5 bases and J by 2 bases; unmatched bases: 12. CDR1 and CDR2 (germline): SGHAT, FQNNGV. The CDR3 is 17 amino acids. The DNA for the CDR3 is TGTGCCAGCAGCCCCGTGACAGGGGGTCCACACAACACTGAAGCTTTCTTT. This codes for CASSPVTGGPHNTEAFF.

V gene TRBV28 combines with J gene TRBJ1-4; D may be TRBD1 (6 bases). The CDR3 spans 19 residues. The V gene lost 3 bases and the J gene lost 7 bases, with 27 bases spanning the gap. Germline assignment: CDR1 MDHEN and CDR2 SYDVKM. CDR3 protein: CASSLSGLRAKGDGEKLFF. DNA of the CDR3: TGTGCCAGCAGTTTGTCCGGGCTACGCGCCAAGGGGGATGGTGAAAAACTGTTTTTT.

The chain uses TRBV18 and TRBJ1-1, with TRBD1 matching 9 bases. There are 14 residues in the CDR3. Per the germline V gene, CDR1 is KGHSH and CDR2 is LQKENI. V shed 4 bases, J shed 3 bases, and the junction held 3 bases outside the gene matches. For the CDR3, the DNA is TGTGCCAGCTCACGTGACAGGGGGGACACTGAAGCTTTCTTT. Its translation is CASSRDRGDTEAFF.

The chain recombines TRBV7-2 with TRBJ2-7; 7 nucleotides line up with TRBD2. The V gene's germline CDR1 is SGHTA and CDR2 FQGNSA. This CDR3 contains 13 residues. J was trimmed by 4 bases and V by 5 bases; bases with no gene match: 5. The CDR3 DNA follows: TGTGCCAGCAGCATCCTAGCGGCGTACGAGCAGTACTTC. Translating gives CASSILAAYEQYF.

DNA of the CDR3: TGTGCCAGCAGTGACCGAGGCTCTGGAAACACCATATATTTT. It encodes CASSDRGSGNTIYF. The chain carries TRBV25-1 and TRBJ1-3; D call uncertain. Trimming took 3 bases from V and 0 from J, leaving 6 bases between them. CDR1 and CDR2 (germline): MGHDK, SYGVNS. The CDR3 extends over 14 amino acids.

The chain's CDR3 is CASSLTTGTADTQYF. The CDR3, as DNA: TGTGCCAGCAGCCTTACAACAGGGACGGCAGATACGCAGTATTTT. The rearrangement links TRBV7-9 to TRBJ2-3; perhaps TRBD1 as D (6 bases). The V end was cut by 5 bases, the J end by 4 bases, with 16 bases between. Looked up from germline, CDR1 is SEHNR and CDR2 is FQNEAQ (reference sequence). The CDR3 length is 15 residues.

This clone has just one count. V and J are TRBV9 and TRBJ1-1, with 7 nucleotides matching TRBD1. The CDR3 runs to 14 residues. Germline trimming cut 4 bases from V and 0 bases from J; bases unmatched to any gene: 3. The germline V gene has CDR1 SGDLS and CDR2 YYNGEE. In DNA form, the CDR3 reads TGTGCCAGCAGCAGGGGACAGCTGAACACTGAAGCTTTCTTT. This gives the protein CASSRGQLNTEAFF.

This clone has a handful of counts. The chain joins TRBV7-2 to TRBJ1-5, with D maybe TRBD1 (5 bases). The germline V gene has CDR1 SGHTA and CDR2 FQGNSA. The CDR3 consists of 16 residues. V shed 1 base and J shed 0 bases, with 10 bases lying between them. DNA for the CDR3: TGTGCCAGCAGCTTAGTTACGGGGGTTAGCAATCAGCCCCAGCATTTT. Translating gives CASSLVTGVSNQPQHF.

This chain links TRBV6-1 with TRBJ1-5; 8 bases map to TRBD1. The J segment lost 3 bases and the V segment lost 6 bases, leaving 7 bases of the junction unmatched. The germline V gene encodes CDR1 MNHNS and CDR2 SASEGT. The length of the CDR3 is 15 residues. The CDR3 loop is CASRPQGAVNQPQHF. CDR3 nucleotide sequence: TGTGCCAGCAGGCCCCAGGGGGCCGTCAATCAGCCCCAGCATTTT.

The chain combines TRBV19 with TRBJ2-5, with TRBD2 as a possible D gene (7 bases). The V gene's germline CDR1 is LNHDA and CDR2 SQIVND (reference sequence). The CDR3 is 15 residues long. Trimming stripped 0 bases from V and 5 bases from J, with 13 bases between. This CDR3 is CASSIDGGGAETQYF. CDR3 DNA sequence: TGTGCCAGTAGTATAGATGGGGGGGGCGCGGAGACCCAGTACTTC.

The V gene is TRBV6-5, the J gene TRBJ2-1; D unresolved. Germline CDR1 is MNHEY and CDR2 is SVGAGI. The CDR3 is made up of 15 amino acids. Trimming shortened V by 6 bases and J by 3 bases, and 15 bases separated the two germline ends. CDR3 in DNA: TGTGCCAGCAGCCGCCTGGGCCAGGTCTACAATGAGCAGTTCTTC. It encodes CASSRLGQVYNEQFF.

Comment on this clone: Within the sample, other DNA sequences also encode this same CDR3. The chain carries TRBV28 and TRBJ1-2; D is uncertain. The CDR3 runs 13 residues. Germline lookup yields CDR1 MDHEN and CDR2 SYDVKM. The V end lost 6 bases, the J end lost 2 bases, and 10 bases lay between the germline ends. The CDR3 bases are TGTGCCAGCAGCTTAGACGGGAACTATGGCTACACCTTC. It specifies CASSLDGNYGYTF.

V and J are TRBV6-4 and TRBJ2-2; 7 bases agree with TRBD2. Germline CDR1 and CDR2: MRHNA and SNTAGT. V lost 4 bases, J lost 5 bases, and 7 bases stayed unmatched. This CDR3 is built from 15 residues. The CDR3 region is CASSARLGGTGELFF. As DNA, the CDR3 is TGTGCCAGCAGTGCCCGGCTCGGGGGGACCGGGGAGCTGTTTTTT.

J is TRBJ2-1 and V is TRBV5-1; maybe TRBD2 (6 bases). The CDR3 is made up of 16 amino acids. Germline values: CDR1 SGHRS, CDR2 YFSETQ. The V and J ends lost 4 bases and 8 bases respectively, with 22 bases between them. The CDR3: CASSPLALGRGDEQFF. The CDR3 DNA follows: TGCGCCAGCAGCCCCCTAGCGTTGGGTCGGGGCGATGAGCAGTTCTTC.

V gene TRBV30 combines with J gene TRBJ1-2; 7 positions match TRBD1. Per germline, CDR1 GTSNPN and CDR2 SVGIG (reference sequence). The V segment lost 5 bases and the J segment 4 bases; nucleotides outside the gene matches: 4. This CDR3 contains 12 residues. The DNA for the CDR3 is TGTGCCTGGGGGGACAGCCCCTATGGCTACACCTTC. It encodes CAWGDSPYGYTF.

A single count supports this clone. CDR3 residues: CASSESTDTQYF. The CDR3 region has the DNA TGTGCCAGCAGTGAATCGACAGATACGCAGTATTTT. V and J are TRBV25-1 and TRBJ2-3; D is undetermined. The CDR3 consists of 12 residues. The ends were cut back, 1 base at V and 3 bases at J, with 2 bases in the middle. Germline loops: CDR1 MGHDK, CDR2 SYGVNS.